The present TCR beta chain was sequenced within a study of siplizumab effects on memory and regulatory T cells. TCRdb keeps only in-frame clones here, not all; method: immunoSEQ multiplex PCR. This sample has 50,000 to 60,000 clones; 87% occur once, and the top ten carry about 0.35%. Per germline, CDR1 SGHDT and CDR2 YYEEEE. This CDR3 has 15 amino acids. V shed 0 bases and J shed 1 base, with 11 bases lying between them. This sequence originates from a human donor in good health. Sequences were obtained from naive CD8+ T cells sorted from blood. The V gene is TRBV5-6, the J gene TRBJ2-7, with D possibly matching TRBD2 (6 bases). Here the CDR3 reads CASSLGGTDSYEQYF. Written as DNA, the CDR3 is TGTGCCAGCAGCTTGGGCGGGACTGATTCCTACGAGCAGTACTTC.